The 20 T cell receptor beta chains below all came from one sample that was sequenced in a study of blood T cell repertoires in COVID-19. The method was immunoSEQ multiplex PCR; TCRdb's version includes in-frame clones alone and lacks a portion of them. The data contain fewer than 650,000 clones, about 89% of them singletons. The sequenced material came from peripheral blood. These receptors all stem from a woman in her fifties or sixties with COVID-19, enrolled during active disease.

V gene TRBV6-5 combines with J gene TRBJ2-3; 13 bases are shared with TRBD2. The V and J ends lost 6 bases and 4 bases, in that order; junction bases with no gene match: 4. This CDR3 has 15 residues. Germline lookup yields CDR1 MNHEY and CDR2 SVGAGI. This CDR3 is CASRKTSGGSDTQYF. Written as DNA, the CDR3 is TGTGCCAGCAGGAAGACTAGCGGGGGGTCAGATACGCAGTATTTT.

CDR3 in DNA: TGTGCCAGCAGCCCGGGTGGCCGAAGCTCCTACAATGAGCAGTTCTTC. It codes for CASSPGGRSSYNEQFF. The rearrangement links TRBV5-5 to TRBJ2-1; D not resolved. Germline CDR1 and CDR2: SGHKS and YYEKEE (reference sequence). V dropped 4 bases and J dropped 0 bases, with 14 bases sitting between them. This CDR3 spans 16 amino acids.

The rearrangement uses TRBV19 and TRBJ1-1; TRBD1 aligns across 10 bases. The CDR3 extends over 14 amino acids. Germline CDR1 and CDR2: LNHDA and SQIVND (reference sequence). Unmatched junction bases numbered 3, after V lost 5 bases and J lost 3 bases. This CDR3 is CASSPTGGYTEAFF. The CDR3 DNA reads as TGTGCCAGTAGTCCGACAGGGGGCTACACTGAAGCTTTCTTT. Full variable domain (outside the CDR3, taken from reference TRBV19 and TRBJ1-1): DGGITQSPKYLFRKEGQNVTLSCEQNLNHDAMYWYRQDPGQGLRLIYYSQIVNDFQKGDIAEGYSVSREKKESFPLTVTSAQKNPTAFYLCASSPTGGYTEAFFGQGTRLTVV.

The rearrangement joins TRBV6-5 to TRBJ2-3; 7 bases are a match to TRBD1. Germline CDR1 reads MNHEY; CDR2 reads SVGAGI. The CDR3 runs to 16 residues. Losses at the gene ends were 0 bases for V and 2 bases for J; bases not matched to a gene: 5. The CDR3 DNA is TGTGCCAGCAGTTACTCTGGGGACAGAAACACAGATACGCAGTATTTT. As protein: CASSYSGDRNTDTQYF.

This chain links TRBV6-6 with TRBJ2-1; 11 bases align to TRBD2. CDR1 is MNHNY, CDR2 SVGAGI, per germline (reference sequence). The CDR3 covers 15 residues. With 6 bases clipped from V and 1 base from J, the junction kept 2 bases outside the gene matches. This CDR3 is CASRPSGGSYNEQFF. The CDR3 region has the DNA TGTGCCAGCAGGCCTAGCGGGGGGTCCTACAATGAGCAGTTCTTC.

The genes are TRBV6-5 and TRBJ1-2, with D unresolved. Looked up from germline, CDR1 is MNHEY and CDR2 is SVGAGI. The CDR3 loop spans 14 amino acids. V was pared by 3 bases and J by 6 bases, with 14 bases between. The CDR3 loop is CASSYHSGINGYTF. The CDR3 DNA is TGTGCCAGCAGTTATCATTCGGGGATCAATGGCTACACCTTC.

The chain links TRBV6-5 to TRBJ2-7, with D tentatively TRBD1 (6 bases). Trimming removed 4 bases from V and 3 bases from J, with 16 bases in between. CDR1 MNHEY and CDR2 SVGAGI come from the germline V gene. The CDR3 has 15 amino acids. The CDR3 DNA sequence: TGTGCCAGCAGTTCCTATCGGGGACACCGCTACGAGCAGTACTTC. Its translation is CASSSYRGHRYEQYF.

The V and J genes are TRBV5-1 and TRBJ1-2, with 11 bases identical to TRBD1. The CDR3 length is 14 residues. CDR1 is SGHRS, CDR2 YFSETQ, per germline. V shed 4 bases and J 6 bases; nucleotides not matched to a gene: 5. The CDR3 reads CASSREGQGDGYTF. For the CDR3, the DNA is TGCGCCAGCAGCCGTGAGGGACAGGGGGATGGCTACACCTTC.

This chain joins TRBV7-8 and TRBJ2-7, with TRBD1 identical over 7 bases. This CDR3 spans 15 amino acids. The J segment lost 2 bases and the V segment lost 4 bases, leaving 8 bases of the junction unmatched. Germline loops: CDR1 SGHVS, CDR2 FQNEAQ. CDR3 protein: CASSSGGIVAYEQYF. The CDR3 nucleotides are TGTGCCAGCAGCTCAGGGGGTATTGTGGCCTACGAGCAGTACTTC.

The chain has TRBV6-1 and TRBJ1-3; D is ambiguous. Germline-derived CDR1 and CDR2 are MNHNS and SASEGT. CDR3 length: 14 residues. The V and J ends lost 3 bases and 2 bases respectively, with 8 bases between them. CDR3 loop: CASSDGGTGNTIYF. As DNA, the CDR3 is TGTGCCAGCAGTGACGGAGGAACTGGAAACACCATATATTTT.

The chain's CDR3 is CASSPGLAGGPGYEQYF. As DNA, the CDR3 is TGTGCCAGTAGTCCCGGACTAGCGGGGGGGCCTGGGTACGAGCAGTACTTC. The V gene is TRBV19, the J gene TRBJ2-7; 15 nucleotides align to TRBD2. Germline assignment: CDR1 LNHDA and CDR2 SQIVND (reference sequence). The CDR3 runs 17 residues. V lost 5 bases and J lost 4; bases outside the gene matches: 9.

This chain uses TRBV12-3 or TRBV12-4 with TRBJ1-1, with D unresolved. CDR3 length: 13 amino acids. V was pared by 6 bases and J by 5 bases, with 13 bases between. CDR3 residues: CASRSRTETEAFF. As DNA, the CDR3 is TGTGCCAGCAGATCAAGAACTGAAACTGAAGCTTTCTTT.

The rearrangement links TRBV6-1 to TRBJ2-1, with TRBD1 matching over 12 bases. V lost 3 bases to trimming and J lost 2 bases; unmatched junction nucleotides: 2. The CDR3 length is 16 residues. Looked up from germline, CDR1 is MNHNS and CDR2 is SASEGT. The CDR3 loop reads CASSEGQGAPYNEQFF. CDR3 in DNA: TGTGCCAGCAGTGAGGGACAGGGGGCCCCCTACAATGAGCAGTTCTTC.

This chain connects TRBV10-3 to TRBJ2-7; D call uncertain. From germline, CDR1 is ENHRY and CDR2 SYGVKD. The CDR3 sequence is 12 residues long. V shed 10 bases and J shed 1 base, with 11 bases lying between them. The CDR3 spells CASVGVSYEQYF. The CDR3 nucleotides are TGTGCCAGCGTAGGAGTTTCCTACGAGCAGTACTTC.

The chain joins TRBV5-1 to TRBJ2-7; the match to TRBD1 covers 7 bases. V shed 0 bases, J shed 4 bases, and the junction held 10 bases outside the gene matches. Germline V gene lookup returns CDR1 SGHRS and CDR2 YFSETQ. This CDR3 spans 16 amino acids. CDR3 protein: CASSLGRQGQRYEQYF. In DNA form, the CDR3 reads TGCGCCAGCAGCTTGGGTAGACAGGGTCAAAGATACGAGCAGTACTTC.

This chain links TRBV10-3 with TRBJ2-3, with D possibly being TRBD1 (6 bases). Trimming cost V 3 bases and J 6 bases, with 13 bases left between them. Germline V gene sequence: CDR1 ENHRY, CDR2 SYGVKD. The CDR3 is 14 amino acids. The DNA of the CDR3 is TGTGCCATCAGTGATTGGGGGCCGTCCGATACGCAGTATTTT. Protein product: CAISDWGPSDTQYF.

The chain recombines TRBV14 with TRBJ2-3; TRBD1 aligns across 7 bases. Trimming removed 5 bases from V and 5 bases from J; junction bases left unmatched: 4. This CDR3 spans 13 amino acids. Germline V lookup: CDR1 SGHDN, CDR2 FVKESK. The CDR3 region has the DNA TGTGCCAGCAGCGGACAGGCAGGAGATACGCAGTATTTT. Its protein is CASSGQAGDTQYF.

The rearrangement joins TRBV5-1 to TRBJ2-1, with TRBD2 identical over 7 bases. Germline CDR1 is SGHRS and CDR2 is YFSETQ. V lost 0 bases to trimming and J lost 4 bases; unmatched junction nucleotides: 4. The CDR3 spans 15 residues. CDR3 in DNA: TGCGCCAGCAGCTTGGGGCCTAGCGGATACAATGAGCAGTTCTTC. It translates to CASSLGPSGYNEQFF.

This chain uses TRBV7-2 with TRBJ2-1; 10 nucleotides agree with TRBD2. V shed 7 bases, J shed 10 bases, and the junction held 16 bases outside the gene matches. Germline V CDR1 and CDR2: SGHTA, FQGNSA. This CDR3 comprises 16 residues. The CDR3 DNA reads TGTGCCAGCATCCCTAGCGGGGGTAGATCTATCGGGGAGCAGTTCTTC. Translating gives CASIPSGGRSIGEQFF.

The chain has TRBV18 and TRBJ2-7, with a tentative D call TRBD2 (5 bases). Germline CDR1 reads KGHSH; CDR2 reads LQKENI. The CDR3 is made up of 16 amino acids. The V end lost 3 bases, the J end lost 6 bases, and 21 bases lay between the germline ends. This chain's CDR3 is CASSPGERVSVSEQYF. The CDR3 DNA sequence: TGTGCCAGCTCACCCGGTGAGAGGGTCTCCGTCAGCGAGCAGTACTTC.